This is a list of T cell receptor beta chains from one sample in a study of Ad26.COV2.S vaccination and SARS-CoV-2 variants. TCRdb's table, derived via immunoSEQ multiplex PCR, lists solely in-frame clones and lacks some. The top ten clones hold around 5% of a sample with fewer than 400,000 clones, almost 90% of them seen once. This specimen was peripheral blood, taken in a trial of Ad26.COV2.S vaccine versus placebo. Source of these receptors: a person aged 18 to 59 who received the Ad26.COV2.S COVID-19 vaccine or a placebo. CDR3s include the opening cysteine and the closing phenylalanine or tryptophan. Each record gives: D gene, V gene, clone size, J gene, CDR3 DNA, CDR3 protein. A D gene is named only where the DNA matches it firmly. Expanded clones are given a class, and other clones once, few, many or no size at all.

D: .; V: TRBV25-1; size: .; J: TRBJ2-3; DNA: TGTGCCAGCAGTGATCTCTTGGACTCAGCCTGGGATACGCAGTATTTT; CDR3: CASSDLLDSAWDTQYF
D: .; V: TRBV5-1; size: once; J: TRBJ1-1; DNA: TGCGCCAGCAGGAAAGGGGAAATGAACACTGAAGCTTTCTTT; CDR3: CASRKGEMNTEAFF
D: .; V: TRBV7-9; size: .; J: TRBJ1-2; DNA: TGTGCCAGCAGCTTGGATTCGACAGTCAACTATGGCTACACCTTC; CDR3: CASSLDSTVNYGYTF
D: .; V: TRBV27; size: .; J: TRBJ1-5; DNA: TGTGCCAGCAGTCTCGCGGGCCAGAATCAGCCCCAGCATTTT; CDR3: CASSLAGQNQPQHF
D: TRBD2; V: TRBV7-2; size: .; J: TRBJ2-2; DNA: TGTGCCAGCAGCTTTACGGGAGGGGGAATACGCACCGGGGAGCTGTTTTTT; CDR3: CASSFTGGGIRTGELFF
D: .; V: TRBV6-5; size: .; J: TRBJ1-1; DNA: TGTGCCAGCAGTTCCCCGGACCGGAACACTGAAGCTTTCTTT; CDR3: CASSSPDRNTEAFF
D: .; V: TRBV28; size: .; J: TRBJ1-2; DNA: TGTGCCAGCAGCGACTGGGGGGGCAACTATGGCTACACCTTC; CDR3: CASSDWGGNYGYTF
D: TRBD1; V: TRBV7-9; size: .; J: TRBJ2-1; DNA: TGTGCCAGCAGCCCACAGGACAGGGGTGAGCAGTTCTTC; CDR3: CASSPQDRGEQFF
D: .; V: TRBV4-3; size: .; J: TRBJ2-6; DNA: TGCGCCAGCAGCCAAGAGTCGCCCTCTGGGGCCAACGTCCTGACTTTC; CDR3: CASSQESPSGANVLTF
D: TRBD2; V: TRBV27; size: .; J: TRBJ2-1; DNA: TGTGCCAGCAGTTTAGGGGCAAGCGGGGATCGCCGACGGCAGTTCTTC; CDR3: CASSLGASGDRRRQFF
D: TRBD1; V: TRBV6-6; size: .; J: TRBJ2-7; DNA: TGTGCCAGCAGTTACTCCGACGGACAGGGCGCGTGGGAGCAGTACTTC; CDR3: CASSYSDGQGAWEQYF
D: .; V: TRBV11-2; size: .; J: TRBJ2-3; DNA: TGTGCCAGCAGCTTAGATAAGGGATCGGCTAGTACGCAGTATTTT; CDR3: CASSLDKGSASTQYF
D: TRBD1; V: TRBV19; size: .; J: TRBJ1-2; DNA: TGTGCCAGTAGTCAACCTGCCGGACAGGGAGACTATGGCTACACCTTC; CDR3: CASSQPAGQGDYGYTF
D: .; V: TRBV18; size: .; J: TRBJ1-4; DNA: TGTGCCAGCTCACGGCAGGGATTTTGGTCAACTAATGAAAAACTGTTTTTT; CDR3: CASSRQGFWSTNEKLFF
D: .; V: TRBV30; size: .; J: TRBJ2-3; DNA: TGTGCCTGGAGTCCCGGGAGCACAGATACGCAGTATTTT; CDR3: CAWSPGSTDTQYF
D: .; V: TRBV19; size: .; J: TRBJ2-1; DNA: TGTGCCAGTAGTATTATTCTTACGAATGAGCAGTTCTTC; CDR3: CASSIILTNEQFF
D: .; V: TRBV6-2/TRBV6-3; size: .; J: TRBJ1-2; DNA: TGTGCCAGCAGTTCTCTAGCAGGTGGCTACACCTTC; CDR3: CASSSLAGGYTF
D: .; V: TRBV25-1; size: .; J: TRBJ1-5; DNA: TGTGCCAGCACGGGGGGAGGGAATCAGCCCCAGCATTTT; CDR3: CASTGGGNQPQHF
D: .; V: TRBV7-8; size: .; J: TRBJ1-1; DNA: TGTGCCAGCAGCTTAGGGATGAACACTGAAGCTTTCTTT; CDR3: CASSLGMNTEAFF
D: .; V: TRBV18; size: .; J: TRBJ1-1; DNA: TGTGCCAGCTCACCAGTAGCAGGACAGAACACTGAAGCTTTCTTT; CDR3: CASSPVAGQNTEAFF